The 14 T cell receptor beta chains below come from one sample, sequenced in a study of identical twins (dated by TCRdb to 2015 to 2016). Library method: 5' RACE. The sample was run on an Illumina HiSeq 2000. TCRdb itself trimmed the public reads at Q25 with fastp, ran MiXCR and retained productive beta chains. Rows with a matching CDR3 protein are joined into one entry that keeps the most common DNA and genes. This sample has 550,000 to 700,000 distinct CDR3 sequences in its table, and 7.5% to 10% of those were observed once. The ten largest clones represent roughly 3% of the sample. This same sample was also part of a study on yellow fever vaccine responses in identical twins.

The sample consisted of PBMCs. The receptor source for this set is a woman younger than 35 in good health.

V usage is TRBV15 and J usage is TRBJ2-7; a possible D gene is TRBD2 (6 bases). This CDR3 has 14 residues. CDR1 and CDR2 from the germline V gene are LNHNV and YYDKDF (reference sequence). V gave up 1 base and J gave up 2 bases, with 9 bases separating them. CDR3 loop: CATSRGSGTYEQYF. CDR3 nucleotides: TGTGCCACCAGCAGAGGTAGCGGTACCTACGAGCAGTACTTC.

This clonotype appeared a single time. With a much larger clone just one base away, this may be a read error. The chain joins TRBV7-9 to TRBJ2-1, with 12 bases matching TRBD2. V trimming: 1 base; J trimming: 11 bases; junction bases outside the gene matches: 3. CDR1 and CDR2 (germline): SEHNR, FQNEAQ (reference sequence). The CDR3 sequence is 14 residues long. The CDR3 loop is CASSLGGTSGQQFF. CDR3 bases: TGTGCCAGCAGCTTAGGAGGGACTAGCGGGCAGCAGTTCTTC.

The chain combines TRBV5-6 with TRBJ2-3, with 7 bases matching TRBD1. The CDR3 sequence is 15 residues long. Germline V lookup: CDR1 SGHDT, CDR2 YYEEEE. V trimming: 6 bases; J trimming: 4 bases; junction bases outside the gene matches: 11. CDR3 sequence (DNA): TGTGCCAGCACCGGTTACAGGGGAGTCGCAGATACGCAGTATTTT. Residues: CASTGYRGVADTQYF.

The chain recombines TRBV20-1 with TRBJ2-1, with D possibly TRBD2 on 5 matching bases. Germline CDR1 is DFQATT and CDR2 is SNEGSKA (reference sequence). V lost 3 bases to trimming and J lost 4 bases, with 16 bases between them. CDR3 size: 15 residues. CDR3 in DNA: TGCAGTGCTAGTGTCGGGGAAGTGTCGTACAATGAGCAGTTCTTC. Translation gives CSASVGEVSYNEQFF.

The sample holds many counts of this clonotype. This sequence joins TRBV20-1 and TRBJ2-1; maybe TRBD2 (5 bases). There are 17 residues in the CDR3. Germline-derived CDR1 and CDR2 are DFQATT and SNEGSKA (reference sequence). V was trimmed by 0 bases and J by 0 bases, leaving 15 bases between them. The CDR3 here is CSARDLGGLSSYNEQFF. In DNA form, the CDR3 reads TGCAGTGCTAGAGATCTTGGCGGGTTGAGCTCCTACAATGAGCAGTTCTTC.

The J gene is TRBJ2-1, the V gene TRBV5-1; unclear D gene. The CDR3 extends over 15 amino acids. Germline V gene lookup returns CDR1 SGHRS and CDR2 YFSETQ. The ends were cut back, 2 bases at V and 4 bases at J, with 13 bases in the middle. CDR3 sequence: CASSFTADGYNEQFF. The CDR3 DNA reads as TGCGCCAGCAGCTTTACTGCTGACGGATACAATGAGCAGTTCTTC.

Only one count was recorded for this clonotype. V is TRBV19 and J is TRBJ2-2, with 9 bases identical to TRBD1. The germline CDR1 and CDR2 sequences are LNHDA and SQIVND (reference sequence). The J segment lost 1 base and the V segment lost 3 bases, leaving 6 bases of the junction unmatched. The CDR3 runs 17 residues. CDR3 region: CASSISTGGENTGELFF. The CDR3 DNA is TGTGCCAGTAGTATTTCTACAGGGGGCGAGAACACCGGGGAGCTGTTTTTT.

This clonotype was detected many times. This rearrangement joins TRBV12-3 or TRBV12-4 to TRBJ1-2; D is possibly TRBD1 (6 bases). The CDR3 extends over 15 amino acids. V was pared by 5 bases and J by 6 bases, with 19 bases between. In DNA form, the CDR3 reads TGTGCCAGCAGTCCCCCTGGTCCGGGGGCGAATGGCTACACCTTC. The encoded protein is CASSPPGPGANGYTF.

The genes are TRBV27 and TRBJ2-5, with TRBD1 matching 11 bases. Germline CDR1 and CDR2: MNHEY and SMNVEV (reference sequence). Trimming removed 5 bases from V and 5 bases from J; junction bases left unmatched: 7. The CDR3 length is 15 residues. The CDR3 DNA sequence: TGTGCCAGCAGTGTCGGACAGGGGGCTCAGGAGACCCAGTACTTC. This codes for CASSVGQGAQETQYF.

There are a few counts of this clonotype. V gene TRBV29-1 combines with J gene TRBJ2-3; possible D gene TRBD2, 6 bases. The CDR3 is made up of 14 amino acids. CDR1 and CDR2 from the germline V gene are SQVTM and ANQGSEA. Trimming stripped 6 bases from V and 0 bases from J, with 13 bases between. CDR3 sequence (DNA): TGCAGCGTCACAGGCGGAGGGAGCACAGATACGCAGTATTTT. Translated: CSVTGGGSTDTQYF.

There are a few counts of this clonotype. The gene calls are TRBV20-1 and TRBJ2-7, with D perhaps matching TRBD2 (5 bases). Trimming took off 0 bases at V and 2 bases at J, with 14 bases between the two ends. Germline V gene lookup returns CDR1 DFQATT and CDR2 SNEGSKA (reference sequence). The CDR3 has 15 residues. The CDR3 sequence: CSARDEAGDTYEQYF. The CDR3 DNA reads TGCAGTGCTAGAGACGAGGCCGGGGATACCTACGAGCAGTACTTC.

This clonotype showed up many times. V usage is TRBV20-1 and J usage is TRBJ2-2; D might be TRBD2 (5 bases). Trimming cost V 6 bases and J 2 bases, with 10 bases left between them. Looked up from germline, CDR1 is DFQATT and CDR2 is SNEGSKA (reference sequence). The CDR3 sequence is 13 residues long. The CDR3 reads CSATGLNTGELFF. CDR3 bases: TGCAGTGCCACCGGACTCAACACCGGGGAGCTGTTTTTT.

CDR3 DNA sequence: TGTGCCAGCAGCTATTTCCGGGAATTTGTCGACGAGCAGTACTTC. This sequence encodes CASSYFREFVDEQYF. The chain joins TRBV13 to TRBJ2-7; maybe TRBD2 (5 bases). The V gene lost 4 bases and the J gene lost 5 bases, with 18 bases spanning the gap. Germline loops: CDR1 PRHDT, CDR2 FYEKMQ (reference sequence). The length of the CDR3 is 15 residues.

In its sample, this clonotype was seen a few times. The CDR3 spells CASSLADGEQYF. Here the CDR3 DNA reads TGCGCCAGCAGCTTGGCCGACGGCGAGCAGTACTTC. The V call is TRBV5-1, the J call TRBJ2-7; the D is unclear. The germline V gene has CDR1 SGHRS and CDR2 YFSETQ. The V gene lost 0 bases and the J gene lost 6 bases, with 7 bases spanning the gap. This CDR3 has 12 amino acids.